Listed below are T cell receptor beta chains from one sample, sequenced in a study of T cells after somatic rescue of genetic block. The protocol was immunoSEQ multiplex PCR, while the TCRdb copy is restricted to in-frame clones and leaves out a portion. The sample has roughly 70,000 clones; roughly nine tenths are singletons. Sample: peripheral blood mononuclear cells (PBMCs). These receptors originate from a man between 35 and 55 years old. CDR3s include the opening cysteine and the closing phenylalanine or tryptophan. D genes are given only for firm matches. Expanded clones get a size class; other rows say once, few or many, or leave the size out.

TRBJ1-2,-,13,TRBV29-1,-,TGCAGCGTTGAAGAACAGGGCCCCTATGGCTACACCTTC,CSVEEQGPYGYTF
TRBJ2-1,TRBD2,16,TRBV5-4,-,TGTGCCAGCAGCTTGTATAGCGGGGGGGCCTCCGATGAGCAGTTCTTC,CASSLYSGGASDEQFF
TRBJ2-7,-,13,TRBV14,-,TGTGCCAGCAGCCAGATAGCTACCTACGAGCAGTACTTC,CASSQIATYEQYF
TRBJ1-5,-,14,TRBV2,-,TGTGCCAGCAGAGAAATACGGGGGAATCAGCCCCAGCATTTT,CASREIRGNQPQHF
TRBJ1-2,TRBD1,15,TRBV9,-,TGTGCCAGCAGCGTAGTGACAGGGGTAGCTGGTGGCTACACCTTC,CASSVVTGVAGGYTF
TRBJ1-1,-,13,TRBV7-2,few,TGTGCCAGCAGCCCGGCAGGGACCACTGAAGCTTTCTTT,CASSPAGTTEAFF
TRBJ1-1,-,13,TRBV28,-,TGTGCCAGCAGCCGCAGGGGGAACACTGAAGCTTTCTTT,CASSRRGNTEAFF
TRBJ2-1,-,14,TRBV6-5,-,TGTGCCAGCGCCAGGGGACGACCCAACAATGAGCAGTTCTTC,CASARGRPNNEQFF
TRBJ2-7,-,14,TRBV28,-,TGTGCCAGCATTAGTAGGGATAGTTTTTACGAGCAGTACTTC,CASISRDSFYEQYF
TRBJ2-5,-,13,TRBV6-1,-,TGTGCCAGCAGTGAAGCACAGGGAGAGACCCAGTACTTC,CASSEAQGETQYF
TRBJ2-5,-,15,TRBV7-8,-,TGTGCCAGCAGCTTAGCGCTGGAGGGACACGAGACCCAGTACTTC,CASSLALEGHETQYF
TRBJ2-2,TRBD2,16,TRBV9,-,TGTGCCAGCAGCTCTCGGATAGCGGGCGGTTCCGGGGAGCTGTTTTTT,CASSSRIAGGSGELFF
TRBJ2-3,-,13,TRBV5-1,once,TGCGCCAGCAGCTTGTTAGGGGGGGATACGCAGTATTTT,CASSLLGGDTQYF
TRBJ1-1,TRBD1,17,TRBV18,-,TGTGCCAGCTCACCGGGACAGGGGGCTATTATGAACACTGAAGCTTTCTTT,CASSPGQGAIMNTEAFF
TRBJ2-7,-,11,TRBV30,-,TGTGCCTGGAGTACGGCTGGCGAGCAGTACTTC,CAWSTAGEQYF
TRBJ2-7,-,12,TRBV19,-,TGTGCCAGTAGTATAGACGACTACGAGCAGTACTTC,CASSIDDYEQYF